This is a list of T cell receptor beta chains from one sample in a study of cytomegalovirus exposure and HLA in healthy donors. The repertoire was sequenced with immunoSEQ multiplex PCR; TCRdb's copy has only in-frame clones and lacks some. Seen here are 85,000 to 130,000 clones, around 71% observed once, and the top ten hold approximately 0.8%. Material: PBMCs. The receptors come from a boy aged 5-17 years in good health and CMV-seronegative. Each CDR3 is given with its conserved first and last residue. D genes are given only for firm matches. The size of a clone is reported for some rows only, either as once, few or many, or as a class for expanded clones.

d_gene | j_gene | v_gene | abundance | CDR3aa | CDR3nt
- | TRBJ2-7 | TRBV5-5 | - | CASSGGQIEQYF | TGTGCCAGCAGCGGGGGACAAATCGAGCAGTACTTC
- | TRBJ2-2 | TRBV27 | few | CASSPRFVTGELFF | TGTGCCAGCAGTCCCCGGTTCGTAACCGGGGAGCTGTTTTTT
- | TRBJ2-5 | TRBV10-3 | - | CATSDSTGETQYF | TGTGCCACCTCGGACTCTACCGGGGAGACCCAGTACTTC
TRBD1 | TRBJ2-7 | TRBV5-1 | - | CASSPRQGRDFYEQYF | TGCGCCAGCAGCCCAAGACAGGGGCGGGATTTCTACGAGCAGTACTTC
- | TRBJ1-1 | TRBV5-1 | - | CASSWAGLDTEAFF | TGCGCCAGCAGCTGGGCAGGGCTTGACACTGAAGCTTTCTTT
- | TRBJ1-4 | TRBV19 | few | CASRISGGRGEKLFF | TGTGCCAGTAGGATCTCCGGGGGGCGAGGTGAAAAACTGTTTTTT
- | TRBJ1-3 | TRBV25-1 | - | CASSGDFFSGNTIYF | TGTGCCAGCAGTGGAGATTTTTTCTCTGGAAACACCATATATTTT
- | TRBJ2-5 | TRBV7-3 | few | CASSCRDSETQYF | TGTGCCAGCAGCTGCCGGGACTCGGAGACCCAGTACTTC
TRBD2 | TRBJ2-2 | TRBV4-3 | - | CASSQSYFPSGPRWDGELFF | TGCGCCAGCAGCCAAAGTTATTTTCCTAGCGGGCCCCGATGGGACGGGGAGCTGTTTTTT
- | TRBJ2-7 | TRBV5-4 | - | CASSPQMGTFGTLSYEQYF | TGTGCCAGCAGCCCCCAGATGGGGACGTTCGGGACTTTGTCCTACGAGCAGTACTTC
TRBD1 | TRBJ2-1 | TRBV5-1 | few | CASSKDRDRYNEQFF | TGCGCCAGCAGCAAGGACAGGGACCGCTACAATGAGCAGTTCTTC
- | TRBJ1-2 | TRBV5-1 | once | CASSLSGADYGYTF | TGCGCCAGCAGCTTGTCAGGGGCGGACTATGGCTACACCTTC
- | TRBJ2-5 | TRBV27 | - | CASTPGKTETQYF | TGTGCCAGCACTCCAGGGAAAACGGAGACCCAGTACTTC
- | TRBJ1-3 | TRBV2 | - | CASSEDLSGNTIYF | TGTGCCAGCAGTGAAGATCTCTCTGGAAACACCATATATTTT
TRBD1 | TRBJ2-1 | TRBV5-1 | - | CASSSRDRVGPSSYNEQFF | TGCGCCAGCAGCTCGCGGGACAGGGTCGGGCCGAGCTCCTACAATGAGCAGTTCTTC
- | TRBJ2-3 | TRBV11-2 | - | CASSLDRADTQYF | TGTGCCAGCAGCTTAGATCGAGCAGATACGCAGTATTTT
- | TRBJ2-1 | TRBV18 | few | CASSPPGGLTYNEQFF | TGTGCCAGCTCACCACCCGGGGGGCTAACCTACAATGAGCAGTTCTTC
TRBD1 | TRBJ2-1 | TRBV7-2 | - | CASSLNRGNEQFF | TGTGCCAGCAGCTTAAACAGGGGCAATGAGCAGTTCTTC
- | TRBJ2-5 | TRBV7-3 | few | CASSLRPQETQYF | TGTGCCAGCAGCTTGAGGCCCCAAGAGACCCAGTACTTC
TRBD2 | TRBJ2-3 | TRBV10-2 | - | CASSGLAGATDTQYF | TGCGCCAGCAGTGGACTAGCGGGGGCCACAGATACGCAGTATTTT
TRBD1 | TRBJ2-2 | TRBV7-3 | - | CASSIDRGTGELFF | TGTGCCAGCAGCATCGACAGGGGAACCGGGGAGCTGTTTTTT
- | TRBJ1-3 | TRBV28 | - | CASRDGGEGGNTIYF | TGTGCCAGCAGGGACGGAGGGGAAGGTGGAAACACCATATATTTT
- | TRBJ1-1 | TRBV19 | - | CASSIDLEPNTEAFF | TGTGCCAGTAGTATTGATCTGGAGCCGAACACTGAAGCTTTCTTT
- | TRBJ2-5 | TRBV11-2 | few | CASSLYAGEGETQYF | TGTGCCAGCAGCTTATATGCAGGGGAGGGAGAGACCCAGTACTTC
- | TRBJ2-5 | TRBV5-4 | few | CASSSDYGEQYF | TGTGCCAGCAGCTCAGACTACGGGGAGCAGTACTTC
- | TRBJ1-4 | TRBV2 | - | CASSEEALGEKLFF | TGTGCCAGCAGTGAAGAGGCCCTAGGAGAAAAACTGTTTTTT
- | TRBJ1-3 | TRBV14 | - | CASSQAVRDSGNTIYF | TGTGCCAGCAGCCAAGCTGTTAGAGACTCTGGAAACACCATATATTTT
TRBD1 | TRBJ1-5 | TRBV19 | - | CASSIGIQGYQPQHF | TGTGCCAGTAGTATAGGGATACAGGGGTACCAGCCCCAGCATTTT
- | TRBJ1-2 | TRBV6-5 | - | CASSPPGKNGYTF | TGTGCCAGCAGCCCCCCGGGGAAGAATGGCTACACCTTC
- | TRBJ2-5 | TRBV9 | - | CASSARRQSLGETQYF | TGTGCCAGCAGCGCCAGAAGACAGTCCCTAGGAGAGACCCAGTACTTC
- | TRBJ2-1 | TRBV30 | - | CAWSGSGEQFF | TGTGCCTGGAGCGGGAGCGGGGAGCAGTTCTTC
TRBD1 | TRBJ2-7 | TRBV6-5 | few | CASQRQGEQYF | TGTGCCAGCCAGCGACAGGGCGAGCAGTACTTC
TRBD1 | TRBJ2-5 | TRBV29-1 | few | CSGLGTGGQETQYF | TGCAGCGGACTAGGGACAGGGGGGCAAGAGACCCAGTACTTC
TRBD1 | TRBJ2-7 | TRBV5-3 | - | CARSFPGQGFYEQYF | TGTGCCAGAAGCTTCCCGGGACAGGGCTTCTACGAGCAGTACTTC
TRBD1 | TRBJ1-3 | TRBV7-9 | - | CASSYGQGNTIYF | TGTGCCAGCAGCTACGGACAGGGCAACACCATATATTTT